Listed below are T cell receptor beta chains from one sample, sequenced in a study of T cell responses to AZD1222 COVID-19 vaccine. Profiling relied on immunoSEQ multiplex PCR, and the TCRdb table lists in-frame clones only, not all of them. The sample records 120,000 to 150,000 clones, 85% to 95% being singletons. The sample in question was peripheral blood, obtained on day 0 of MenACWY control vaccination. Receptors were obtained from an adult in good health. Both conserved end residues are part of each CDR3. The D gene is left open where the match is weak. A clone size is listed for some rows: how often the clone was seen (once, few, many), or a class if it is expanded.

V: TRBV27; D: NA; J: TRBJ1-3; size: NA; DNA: TGTGCCGTATCCCCCGATCAGGGTAACACCATATATTTT; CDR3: CAVSPDQGNTIYF
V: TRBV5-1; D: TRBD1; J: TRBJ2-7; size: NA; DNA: TGCGCCAGCAGGGAGACAGGGGGATACGAGCAGTACTTC; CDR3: CASRETGGYEQYF
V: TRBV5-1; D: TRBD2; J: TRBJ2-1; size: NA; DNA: TGCGCCAGCAGCTTAGTAGCGGGAGGGCTGGATGAGCAGTTCTTC; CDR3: CASSLVAGGLDEQFF
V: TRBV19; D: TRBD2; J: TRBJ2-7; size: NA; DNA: TGTGCCAGTAGGAGACTAGCGGGGGATGAGTACGAGCAGTACTTC; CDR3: CASRRLAGDEYEQYF
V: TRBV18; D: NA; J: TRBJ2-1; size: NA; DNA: TGTGCCAGCTCACCACAACAGTTCTATGAGCAGTTCTTC; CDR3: CASSPQQFYEQFF
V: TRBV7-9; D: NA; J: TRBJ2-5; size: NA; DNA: TGTGCCAGCAGCTTCCCGAAGAGGAGCCAAGAGACCCAGTACTTC; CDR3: CASSFPKRSQETQYF
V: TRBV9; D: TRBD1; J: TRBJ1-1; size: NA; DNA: TGTGCCAGCAGCGTAGGGGACAGCATGAACACTGAAGCTTTCTTT; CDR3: CASSVGDSMNTEAFF
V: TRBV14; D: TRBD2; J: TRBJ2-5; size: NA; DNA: TGTGCCAGCAGCCACCCTGTGGGGACTAGCAGTATGGAGACCCAGTACTTC; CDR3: CASSHPVGTSSMETQYF
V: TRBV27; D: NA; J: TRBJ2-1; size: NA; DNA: TGTGCCAGCAGTGACCCCGGCGGGACTTACACCTACAATGAGCAGTTCTTC; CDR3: CASSDPGGTYTYNEQFF
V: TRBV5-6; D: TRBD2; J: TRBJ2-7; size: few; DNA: TGTGCCAGCAGCTTGGCCGGTAGCGGGTCAGCCTACGAGCAGTACTTC; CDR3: CASSLAGSGSAYEQYF
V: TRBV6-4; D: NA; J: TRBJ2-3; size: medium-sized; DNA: TGTGCCAGCAGTGACGGGGCGGGAACCGCTGCAGATACGCAGTATTTT; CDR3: CASSDGAGTAADTQYF
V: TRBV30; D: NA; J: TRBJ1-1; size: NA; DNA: TGTGCCTGGAATCGGGCAGTGAACACTGAAGCTTTCTTT; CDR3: CAWNRAVNTEAFF
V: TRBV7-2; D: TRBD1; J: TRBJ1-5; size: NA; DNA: TGTGCCAGCAGCCCGACGGACAGGCGCTATGGCAATCAGCCCCAGCATTTT; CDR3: CASSPTDRRYGNQPQHF
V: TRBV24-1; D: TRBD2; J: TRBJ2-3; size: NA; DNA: TGTGCCACCTCTGTTGCTAGCGGAGTCTCAGATACGCAGTATTTT; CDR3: CATSVASGVSDTQYF
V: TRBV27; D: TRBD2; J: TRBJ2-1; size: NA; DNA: TGTGCCAGCAAGGGGAGCGGGGAGAACCTCAATGAGCAGTTCTTC; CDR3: CASKGSGENLNEQFF
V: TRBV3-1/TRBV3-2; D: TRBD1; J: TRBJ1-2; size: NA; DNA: TGTGCCAGCAGCCAACTCGACAGGGACGGTGGCTACACCTTC; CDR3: CASSQLDRDGGYTF
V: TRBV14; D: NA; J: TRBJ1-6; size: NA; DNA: TGTGCCAGCAGCCAACTCGACAGAGAAGATTCACCCCTCCACTTT; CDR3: CASSQLDREDSPLHF
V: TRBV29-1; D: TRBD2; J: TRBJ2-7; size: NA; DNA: TGCAGCGTCCTAGCGGACCTGGACTCCTCCTACGAGCAGTACTTC; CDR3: CSVLADLDSSYEQYF
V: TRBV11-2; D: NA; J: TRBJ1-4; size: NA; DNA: TGTGCCAGCAGCGCCTCAGGGGCTGCCCTTAATGAAAAACTGTTTTTT; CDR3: CASSASGAALNEKLFF
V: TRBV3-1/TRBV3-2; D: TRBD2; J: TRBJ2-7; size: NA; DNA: TGTGCCAGCAGCCCGAGTAGCGGGAGAATTTACGAGCAGTACTTC; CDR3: CASSPSSGRIYEQYF
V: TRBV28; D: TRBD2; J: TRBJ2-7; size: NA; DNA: TGTGCCAGCAGTCTAACGACTAGCGGGCCCTACGAGCAGTACTTC; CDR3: CASSLTTSGPYEQYF
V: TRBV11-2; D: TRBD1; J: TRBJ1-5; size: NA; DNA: TGTGCCAGCAGCCCTGGGACAGGGGTTCAGCCCCAGCATTTT; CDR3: CASSPGTGVQPQHF
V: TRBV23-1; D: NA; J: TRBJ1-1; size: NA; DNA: TGCGCCAGCAGTCAATCTCCCCCGGACCACATGAACACTGAAGCTTTCTTT; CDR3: CASSQSPPDHMNTEAFF
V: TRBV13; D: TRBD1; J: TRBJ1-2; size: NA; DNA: TGTGCCAGCAGCCAGACAGGGGACTATGGCTACACCTTC; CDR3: CASSQTGDYGYTF
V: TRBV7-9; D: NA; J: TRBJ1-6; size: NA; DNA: TGTGCCAGCAGCTTGAACGGCGGCTCACCCCTCCACTTT; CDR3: CASSLNGGSPLHF
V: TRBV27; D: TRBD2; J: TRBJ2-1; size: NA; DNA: TGTGCCAGCAGTATATGGACTAGCGGGGACTACAATGAGCAGTTCTTC; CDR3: CASSIWTSGDYNEQFF
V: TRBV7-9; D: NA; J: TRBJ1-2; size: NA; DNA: TGTGCCAGCAGTCCCAAGGGGGGGGCCTATGGCTACACCTTC; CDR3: CASSPKGGAYGYTF
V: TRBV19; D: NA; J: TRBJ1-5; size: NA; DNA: TGTGCCAGTAGTACAGGGAAGGGGAATCAGCCCCAGCATTTT; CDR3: CASSTGKGNQPQHF
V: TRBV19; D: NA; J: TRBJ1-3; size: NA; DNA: TGTGCCAGTGTCACCCCCAAACACTCTGGAAACACCATATATTTT; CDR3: CASVTPKHSGNTIYF
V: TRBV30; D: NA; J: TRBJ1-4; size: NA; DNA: TGTGCCTGGACTGAACAGCTTAATGAAAAACTGTTTTTT; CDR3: CAWTEQLNEKLFF
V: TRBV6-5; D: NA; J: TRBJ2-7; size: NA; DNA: TGTGCCAGCAGTTACGAATGGGGGCCCTACGAGCAGTACTTC; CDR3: CASSYEWGPYEQYF
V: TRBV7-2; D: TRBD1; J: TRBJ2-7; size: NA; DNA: TGTGCCAGCAGCGCGATCCGGACAGGGAACTACGAGCAGTACTTC; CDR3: CASSAIRTGNYEQYF
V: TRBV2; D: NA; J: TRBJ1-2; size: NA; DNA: TGTGCCAGCAGTGATATGTTGGCAAGGAGGTACACCTTC; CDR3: CASSDMLARRYTF
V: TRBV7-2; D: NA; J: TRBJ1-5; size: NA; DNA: TGTGCCAGCAGCTCGCCCAGGGACAGCAATCAGCCCCAGCATTTT; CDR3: CASSSPRDSNQPQHF
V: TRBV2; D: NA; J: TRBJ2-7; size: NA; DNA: TGTGCCAGCAGTGAAAGGCGGGACGAGCAGTACTTC; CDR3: CASSERRDEQYF
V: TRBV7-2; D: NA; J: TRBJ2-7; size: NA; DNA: TGTGCCAGCAGCTCAGGGGGAGGGATGATCGAGCAGTACTTC; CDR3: CASSSGGGMIEQYF